These T cell receptor beta chains were read from a single sample in a study of blood T cell repertoires in COVID-19. The method was immunoSEQ multiplex PCR; TCRdb's version includes in-frame clones alone and lacks a portion of them. The sample lists about 110,000 clones, approximately 85% occurring once. What was sequenced was peripheral blood. The origin of the receptors is a middle-aged man with acute or convalescent COVID-19. CDR3s leave out the opening cysteine and the closing phenylalanine or tryptophan.

CDR3 protein: ASSLAGVDTQY
V gene: TRBV7-9

CDR3 protein: ASSLRTDNSPLH
V gene: TRBV11-1

CDR3 protein: ASTTGVNTEAF
V gene: TRBV19

CDR3 protein: ASSLGTGSYNEQF
V gene: TRBV5-5

CDR3 protein: ASSYRDRGRSGELF
V gene: TRBV5-1

CDR3 protein: ASSTQTGSDTQY
V gene: TRBV7-2

CDR3 protein: ASSLTQAMAGYT
V gene: TRBV6-5

CDR3 protein: ASSYPLGTSGRWDTQY
V gene: TRBV6-2/TRBV6-3

CDR3 protein: SVGQGIGGYT
V gene: TRBV29-1

CDR3 protein: ASSKDAGGFGYT
V gene: TRBV21-1

CDR3 protein: ASSIKPDNSPLH
V gene: TRBV19

CDR3 protein: ASSPVARGLGNTIY
V gene: TRBV6-6

CDR3 protein: SEPTSGSTDTQY
V gene: TRBV29-1